A selection of T cell receptor beta chains follows, all from one sample in a study of shared clonotypes between healthy human individuals. Data came from immunoSEQ multiplex PCR; TCRdb stores just in-frame clones and leaves some out. The top ten hold around 1.4% of the sample, which has approximately 980,000 clones, 76% seen once. Sequencing was carried out using memory CD4+ T cells sorted from blood. These receptors were obtained from a man between 18 and 35 years old in good health. Both conserved end residues are part of each CDR3.

V	J	CDR3
TRBV27	TRBJ2-7	CASSKFQRGGEQYF
TRBV4-3	TRBJ2-1	CASSQGIIDEQFF
TRBV5-1	TRBJ2-7	CASSLGPSAYEQYF
TRBV11-2	TRBJ2-5	CASSLWDKETQYF
TRBV7-9	TRBJ1-2	CASSGQDGYTF
TRBV4-2	TRBJ2-1	CASSQDEGREQFF
TRBV6-1	TRBJ2-2	CASTMTVSTGELFF
TRBV28	TRBJ2-4	CASSFRGATKNIQYF
TRBV4-1	TRBJ2-1	CASSQVGLAGVGEQFF
TRBV2	TRBJ2-5	CASKGRGSGTQYF
TRBV7-8	TRBJ2-7	CASSSGLAGNEQYF